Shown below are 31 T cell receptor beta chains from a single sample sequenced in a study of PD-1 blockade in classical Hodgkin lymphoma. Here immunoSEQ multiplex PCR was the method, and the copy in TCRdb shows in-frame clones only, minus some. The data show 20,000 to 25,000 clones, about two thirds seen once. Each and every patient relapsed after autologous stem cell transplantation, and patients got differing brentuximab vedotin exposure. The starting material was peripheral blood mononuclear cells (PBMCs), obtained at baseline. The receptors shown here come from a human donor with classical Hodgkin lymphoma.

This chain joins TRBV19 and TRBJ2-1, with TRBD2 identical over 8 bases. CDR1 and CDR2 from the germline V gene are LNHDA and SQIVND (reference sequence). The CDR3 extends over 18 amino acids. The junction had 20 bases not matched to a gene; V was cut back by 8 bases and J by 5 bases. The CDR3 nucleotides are TGTGCCAGTTGCATACTCGGGGGGGCCCCCTACTCTGACAATGAGCAGTTCTTC. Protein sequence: CASCILGGAPYSDNEQFF.

DNA of the CDR3: TGTGCCAGCAGTGAAGGTAGCGGGGGGGCGGGAGAGACCCAGTACTTC. This encodes CASSEGSGGAGETQYF. This rearrangement joins TRBV2 to TRBJ2-5, with 11 bases identical to TRBD2. There are 16 residues in the CDR3. The ends lost 1 base at V and 4 bases at J; junction bases unmatched: 5. Germline loops: CDR1 SNHLY, CDR2 FYNNEI. Full variable domain (rest looked up from reference TRBV2 and TRBJ2-5): EPEVTQTPSHQVTQMGQEVILRCVPISNHLYFYWYRQILGQKVEFLVSFYNNEISEKSEIFDDQFSVERPDGSNFTLKIRSTKLEDSAMYFCASSEGSGGAGETQYFGPGTRLLVL.

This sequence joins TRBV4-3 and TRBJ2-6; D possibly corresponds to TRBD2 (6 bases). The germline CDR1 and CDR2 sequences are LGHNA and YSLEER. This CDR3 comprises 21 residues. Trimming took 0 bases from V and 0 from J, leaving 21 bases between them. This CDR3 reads CASSQDARWRGPGSGANVLTF. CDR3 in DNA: TGCGCCAGCAGCCAAGATGCTCGGTGGAGGGGTCCCGGCTCTGGGGCCAACGTCCTGACTTTC.

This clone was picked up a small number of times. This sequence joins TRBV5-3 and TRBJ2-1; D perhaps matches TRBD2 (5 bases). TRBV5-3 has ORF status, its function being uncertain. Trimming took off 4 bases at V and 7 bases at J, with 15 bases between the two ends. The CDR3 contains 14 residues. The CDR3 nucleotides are TGTGCCAGAAGCCCCGCGGCGGGCACGAATGAGCAGTTCTTC. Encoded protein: CARSPAAGTNEQFF.

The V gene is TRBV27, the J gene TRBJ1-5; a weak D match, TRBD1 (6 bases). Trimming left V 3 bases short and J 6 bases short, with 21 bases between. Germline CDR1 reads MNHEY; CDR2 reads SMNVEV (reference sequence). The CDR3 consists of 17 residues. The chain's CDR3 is CASSFNPSQGRGQPQHF. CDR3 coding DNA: TGTGCCAGCAGTTTTAATCCGTCGCAGGGGAGGGGTCAGCCCCAGCATTTT.

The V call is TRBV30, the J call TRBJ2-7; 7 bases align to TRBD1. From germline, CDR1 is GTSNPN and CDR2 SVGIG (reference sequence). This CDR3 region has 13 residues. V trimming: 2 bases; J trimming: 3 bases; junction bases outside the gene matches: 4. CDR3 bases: TGTGCCTGGAGTCCGGGACAGCTCTACGAGCAGTACTTC. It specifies CAWSPGQLYEQYF.

The chain's CDR3 is CASSLGPSGPDYEQYF. DNA for the CDR3: TGTGCCAGCAGCTTAGGCCCTAGCGGGCCAGACTACGAGCAGTACTTC. The rearrangement links TRBV7-2 to TRBJ2-7; 8 positions match TRBD2. V shed 1 base and J 3 bases; nucleotides not matched to a gene: 8. The germline V gene encodes CDR1 SGHTA and CDR2 FQGNSA. CDR3 length equals 16 residues.

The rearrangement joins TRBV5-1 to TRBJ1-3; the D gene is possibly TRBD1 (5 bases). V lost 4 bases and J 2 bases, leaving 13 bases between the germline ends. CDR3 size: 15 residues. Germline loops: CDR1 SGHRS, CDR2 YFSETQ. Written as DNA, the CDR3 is TGCGCCAGCAGCCCCGACAGCCTCCCTGGAAACACCATATATTTT. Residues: CASSPDSLPGNTIYF. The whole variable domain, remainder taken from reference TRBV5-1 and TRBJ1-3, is KAGVTQTPRYLIKTRGQQVTLSCSPISGHRSVSWYQQTPGQGLQFLFEYFSETQRNKGNFPGRFSGRQFSNSRSEMNVSTLELGDSALYLCASSPDSLPGNTIYFGEGSWLTVV.

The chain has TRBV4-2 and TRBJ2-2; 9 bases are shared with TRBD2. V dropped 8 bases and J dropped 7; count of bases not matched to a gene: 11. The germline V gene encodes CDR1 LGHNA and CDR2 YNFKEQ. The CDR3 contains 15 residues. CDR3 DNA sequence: TGTGCCAGCCGCTCGCTAGCGGGAAGGGTCGGGGAGCTGTTTTTT. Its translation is CASRSLAGRVGELFF.

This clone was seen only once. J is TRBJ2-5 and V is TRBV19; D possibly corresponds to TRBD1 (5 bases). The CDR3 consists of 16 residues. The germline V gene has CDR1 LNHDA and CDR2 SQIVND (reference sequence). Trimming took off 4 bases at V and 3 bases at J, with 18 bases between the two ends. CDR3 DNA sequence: TGTGCCAGTAGTACCCTGACAGCAACGACAAAAGAGACCCAGTACTTC. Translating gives CASSTLTATTKETQYF.

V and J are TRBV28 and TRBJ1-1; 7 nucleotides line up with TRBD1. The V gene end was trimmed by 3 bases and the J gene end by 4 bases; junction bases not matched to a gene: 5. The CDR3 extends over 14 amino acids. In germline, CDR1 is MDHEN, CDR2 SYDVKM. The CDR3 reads CASSLGRGTTEAFF. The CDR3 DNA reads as TGTGCCAGCAGTTTGGGCAGGGGGACCACTGAAGCTTTCTTT.

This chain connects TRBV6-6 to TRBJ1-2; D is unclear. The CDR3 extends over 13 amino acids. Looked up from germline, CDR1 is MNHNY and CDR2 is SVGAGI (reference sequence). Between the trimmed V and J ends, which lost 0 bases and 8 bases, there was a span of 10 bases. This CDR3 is CASSYSPEGGYTF. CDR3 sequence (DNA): TGTGCCAGCAGTTACTCCCCGGAGGGAGGCTACACCTTC.

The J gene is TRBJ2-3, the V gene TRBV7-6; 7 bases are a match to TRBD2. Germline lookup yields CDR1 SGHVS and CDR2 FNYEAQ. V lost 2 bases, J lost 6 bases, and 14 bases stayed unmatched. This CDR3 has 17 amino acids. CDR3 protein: CASSLSPASGLRDTQYF. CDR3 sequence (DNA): TGTGCCAGCAGCTTATCACCGGCTAGCGGCCTCCGGGATACGCAGTATTTT.

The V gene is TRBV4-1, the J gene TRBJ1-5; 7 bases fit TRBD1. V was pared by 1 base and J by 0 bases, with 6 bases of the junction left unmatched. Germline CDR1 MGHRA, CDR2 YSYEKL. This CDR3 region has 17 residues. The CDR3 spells CASSQVTGTNSNQPQHF. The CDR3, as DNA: TGCGCCAGCAGCCAAGTGACAGGGACGAATAGCAATCAGCCCCAGCATTTT.

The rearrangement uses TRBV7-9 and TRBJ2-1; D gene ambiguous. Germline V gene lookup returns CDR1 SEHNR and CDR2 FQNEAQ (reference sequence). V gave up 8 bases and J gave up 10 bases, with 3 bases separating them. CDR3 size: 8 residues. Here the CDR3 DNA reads TGTGCCAGCGGGGAGCAGTTCTTC. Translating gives CASGEQFF.

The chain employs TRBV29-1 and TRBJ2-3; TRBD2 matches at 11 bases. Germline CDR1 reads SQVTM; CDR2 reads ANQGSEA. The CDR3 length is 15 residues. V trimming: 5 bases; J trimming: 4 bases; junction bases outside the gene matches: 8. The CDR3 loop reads CSVSGLAESPDTQYF. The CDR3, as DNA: TGCAGCGTTTCGGGACTAGCGGAAAGTCCAGATACGCAGTATTTT.

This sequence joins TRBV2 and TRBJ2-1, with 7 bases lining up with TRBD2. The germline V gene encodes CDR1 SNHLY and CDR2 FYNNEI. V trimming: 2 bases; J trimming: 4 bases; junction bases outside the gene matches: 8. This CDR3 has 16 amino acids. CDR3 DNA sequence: TGTGCCAGCAGTGAAAGGGTAGCGGGCGTTTACAATGAGCAGTTCTTC. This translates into CASSERVAGVYNEQFF.

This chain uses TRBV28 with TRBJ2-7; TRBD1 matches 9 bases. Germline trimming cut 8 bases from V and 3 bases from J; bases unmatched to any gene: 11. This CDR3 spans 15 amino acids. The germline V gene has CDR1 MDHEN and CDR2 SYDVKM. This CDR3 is CASLNPGQGRYEQYF. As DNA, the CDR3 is TGTGCCAGCCTAAATCCGGGACAGGGCCGCTACGAGCAGTACTTC.

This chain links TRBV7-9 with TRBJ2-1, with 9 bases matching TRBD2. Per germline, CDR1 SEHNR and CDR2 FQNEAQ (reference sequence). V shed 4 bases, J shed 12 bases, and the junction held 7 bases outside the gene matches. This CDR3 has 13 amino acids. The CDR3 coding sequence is TGTGCCAGCAGCTGGGGACTAGCCGAGGGGCAGTTCTTC. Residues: CASSWGLAEGQFF.

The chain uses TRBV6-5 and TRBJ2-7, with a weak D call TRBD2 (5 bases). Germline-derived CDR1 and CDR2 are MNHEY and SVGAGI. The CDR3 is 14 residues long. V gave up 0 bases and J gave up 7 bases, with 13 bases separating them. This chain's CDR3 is CASSYSSYSGEQYF. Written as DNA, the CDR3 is TGTGCCAGCAGTTACTCGTCCTACTCGGGAGAGCAGTACTTC.

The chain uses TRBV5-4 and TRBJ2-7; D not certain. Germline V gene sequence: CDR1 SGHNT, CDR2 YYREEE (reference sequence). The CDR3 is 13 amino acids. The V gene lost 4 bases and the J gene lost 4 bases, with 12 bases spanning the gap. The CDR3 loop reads CASSPQQTYEQYF. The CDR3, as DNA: TGTGCCAGCAGCCCTCAACAGACATACGAGCAGTACTTC.

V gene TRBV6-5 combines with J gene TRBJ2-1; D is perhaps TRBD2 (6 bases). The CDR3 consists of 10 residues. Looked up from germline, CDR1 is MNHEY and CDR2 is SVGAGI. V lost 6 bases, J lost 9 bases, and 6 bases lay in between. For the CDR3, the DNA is TGTGCCAGCAGGGAGGGTGAGCAGTTCTTC. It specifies CASREGEQFF.

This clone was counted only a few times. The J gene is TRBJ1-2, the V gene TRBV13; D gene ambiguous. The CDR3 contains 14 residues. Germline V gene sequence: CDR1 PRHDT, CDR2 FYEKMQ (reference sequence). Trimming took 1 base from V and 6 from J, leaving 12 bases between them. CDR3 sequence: CASSLDTTPDGYTF. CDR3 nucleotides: TGTGCCAGCAGCTTAGACACCACTCCAGATGGCTACACCTTC.

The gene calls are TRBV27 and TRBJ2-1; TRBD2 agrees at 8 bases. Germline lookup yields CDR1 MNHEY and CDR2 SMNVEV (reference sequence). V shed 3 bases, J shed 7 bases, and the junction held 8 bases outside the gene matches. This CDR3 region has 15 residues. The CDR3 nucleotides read TGTGCCAGCAGTTTCTTCGGGAGGGGGGGGAATGAGCAGTTCTTC. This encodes CASSFFGRGGNEQFF.

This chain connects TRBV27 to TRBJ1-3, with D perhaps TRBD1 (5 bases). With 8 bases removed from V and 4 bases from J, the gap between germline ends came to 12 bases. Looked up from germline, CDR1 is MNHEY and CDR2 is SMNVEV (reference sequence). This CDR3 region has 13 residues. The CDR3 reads CASSGAGGNTIYF. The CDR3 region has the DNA TGTGCCAGCTCGGGAGCAGGGGGAAACACCATATATTTT.

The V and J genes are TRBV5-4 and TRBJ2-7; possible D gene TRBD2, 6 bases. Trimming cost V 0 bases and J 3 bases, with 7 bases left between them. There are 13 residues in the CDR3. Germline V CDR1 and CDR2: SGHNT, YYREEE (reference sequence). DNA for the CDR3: TGTGCCAGCAGCTTGGGTAGCGGCTACGAGCAGTACTTC. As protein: CASSLGSGYEQYF.

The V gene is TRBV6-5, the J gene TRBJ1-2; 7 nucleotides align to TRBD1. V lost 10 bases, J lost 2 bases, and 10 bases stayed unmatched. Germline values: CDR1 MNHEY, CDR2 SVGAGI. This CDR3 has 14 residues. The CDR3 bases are TGTGCCATCCAGAAGGCAGGGGGAAACTATGGCTACACCTTC. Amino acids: CAIQKAGGNYGYTF.

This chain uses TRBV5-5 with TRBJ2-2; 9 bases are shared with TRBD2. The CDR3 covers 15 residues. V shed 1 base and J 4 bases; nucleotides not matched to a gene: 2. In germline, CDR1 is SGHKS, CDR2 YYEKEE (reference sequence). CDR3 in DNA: TGTGCCAGCAGCTTGTCAGCGGGGGGCACCGGGGAGCTGTTTTTT. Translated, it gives CASSLSAGGTGELFF.

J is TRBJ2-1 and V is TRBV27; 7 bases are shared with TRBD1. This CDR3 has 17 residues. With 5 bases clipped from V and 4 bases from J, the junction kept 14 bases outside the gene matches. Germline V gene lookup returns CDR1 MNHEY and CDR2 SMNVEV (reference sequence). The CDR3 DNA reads TGTGCCAGCAGTCCCCTACTTAGTCAGGGGGTTTACAATGAGCAGTTCTTC. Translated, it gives CASSPLLSQGVYNEQFF.

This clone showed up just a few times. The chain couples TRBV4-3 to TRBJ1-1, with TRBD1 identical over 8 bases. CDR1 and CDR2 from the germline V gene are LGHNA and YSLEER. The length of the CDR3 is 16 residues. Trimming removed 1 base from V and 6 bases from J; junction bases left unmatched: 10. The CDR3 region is CASSQAETGDSPEAFF. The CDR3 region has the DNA TGCGCCAGCAGCCAAGCTGAGACAGGGGATAGTCCTGAAGCTTTCTTT.

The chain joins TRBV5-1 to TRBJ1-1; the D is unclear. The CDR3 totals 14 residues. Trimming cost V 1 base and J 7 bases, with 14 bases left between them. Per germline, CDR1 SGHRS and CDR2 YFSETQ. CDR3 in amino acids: CASSLTWGRGEAFF. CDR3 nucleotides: TGCGCCAGCAGCTTGACCTGGGGAAGAGGTGAAGCTTTCTTT.